This TCR beta chain emerged from a study of blood T cell repertoires in COVID-19 (dated by TCRdb to 2019 to 2021). Notes on the research overall: Samples covering the acute and convalescent phases of COVID-19 were provided by collaborators in the United States, Italy and Spain. The sample metadata nearly always contained a de-identified subject ID, COVID-19 status, age in years and sex. The repertoires were released in a freely available public database intended as a resource for research on the immune response to SARS-CoV-2. The prospective study material was composed of cDNA or gDNA derived from T cells, B-cell-depleted T cells, or PBMCs. Samples came from the ongoing ImmuneRACE study (first 160 participants) plus 1,254 subjects from 6 global collaborators. Subjects who had been exposed to COVID-19, were actively infected with it, or had recovered from it provided the deeply sampled blood TCRbeta repertoires that made up the dataset. Where HLA class I and class II types were available, the types were taken from metadata supplied by the sample provider, not from assay-based typing.

The immunoSEQ Assay, a bias-controlled multiplex PCR, was used to amplify TCRbeta CDR3 regions from genomic DNA. The paper's processing steps were these. Nucleated cell counts per sample were estimated from amplification of reference gene primers within the assay. To quantify the absolute abundance of each unique TCRbeta CDR3 rearrangement, sequence reads were collapsed and filtered. For each sample, productive Simpson clonality was calculated as the square root of Simpson's diversity index across productive rearrangements. TCRdb obtained this table from immuneACCESS and retained in-frame rearrangements with V and J assigned. These tables miss some clones; where compared with another copy, unresolved V genes account for less than half of the shortfall, and the remainder is unexplained. V and J calls and clone size are as listed in that table; D and trimming were resolved from the DNA. In all, the sample holds under 200,000 clones, and over 75% of those were seen once. The top ten hold 0.53% of the sample.

As concerns this clone: It lacks a known antigen. Per-nucleotide qualities are absent, and no much larger clonotype sits a single base away.

The collaborating institutions used their own protocols to collect whole blood in K2EDTA tubes. For TCRbeta analysis, collaborators shipped samples as frozen whole blood, isolated PBMCs, or DNA extracted from either of those sample types. Overall study outcomes, separate from this receptor: The amount of clinical and demographic metadata varied by source and participant and was provided uncurated.

The CDR3 numbers 14 residues from cysteine through phenylalanine. The CDR3 DNA has 42 bases and is translated from base 1. CDR1 and CDR2 (ENHRY, SYGVKD) derive from the germline V gene. The junction shows trimming of 3 bases on V and 6 bases on J, plus 15 bases between the germline ends. The chain uses TRBV10-3 and TRBJ2-7; the D gene is possibly TRBD1, with 6 bases matching. The source of this sequence is a man aged 50-60 years with acute or convalescent COVID-19. Material: peripheral blood. The CDR3 sequence is CAISDLAGVSEQYF. The nucleotide sequence is given as TGTGCCATCAGTGACTTGGCAGGGGTTAGCGAGCAGTACTTC.